The clone carrying this T cell receptor beta chain is a singleton in its sample. The data were taken from a study of cytomegalovirus exposure and HLA in healthy donors. Use of 60 Vbeta and 13 Jbeta primers characterized the PCR. Here immunoSEQ multiplex PCR was the method, and the copy in TCRdb shows in-frame clones only, minus some. The data contain roughly 150,000 clones, around four fifths of them singletons. The sample comprised PBMCs. The receptor was isolated from a man between 50 and 59 years old in good health and CMV-seropositive.

CDR3 in DNA: TGTGCCAGCAGCGGGGAGAACACAGATACGCAGTATTTT. The encoded protein is CASSGENTDTQYF. The V call is TRBV2, the J call TRBJ2-3; the D gene is possibly TRBD2 (5 bases). The CDR3 is made up of 13 amino acids. Germline CDR1 and CDR2: SNHLY and FYNNEI. V was trimmed by 6 bases and J by 2 bases, leaving 9 bases between them.